This TCR beta chain was recorded in a study of blood T cell repertoires in COVID-19. Original processing methods: Nucleated cell counts were estimated from reference gene primer amplification. Data came from immunoSEQ multiplex PCR; TCRdb stores just in-frame clones and leaves some out. V, J and clone size are those of that table, while D and trimming were read from the DNA. The sample carries around 170,000 clones, 70% to 90% recorded once. This CDR3 spans 14 amino acids. CDR1 is SGHNT and CDR2 is YYREEE in the germline V gene (reference sequence). The ends were cut back, 4 bases at V and 4 bases at J, with 15 bases in the middle.

The rearrangement joins TRBV5-4 to TRBJ2-7; D remains unclear. The source of this sequence is a woman between 25 and 40 years old with active or convalescent COVID-19. Sequencing was done on a sample of peripheral blood. As DNA, the CDR3 is TGTGCCAGCAGCCCAACCCAGTTCTTGTACGAGCAGTACTTC. This gives the protein CASSPTQFLYEQYF.